This T cell receptor (beta chain) comes out of a study of vaccination effects on CD4 cells after COVID-19. General study points: Marked clonal contraction of both clone types appeared late after vaccination. Limitations: small convalescent group and missing early post-infection timepoints.

For this clone: Its cognate antigen is unknown.

The CDR3 covers 13 residues. Per the germline V gene, CDR1 is SGHRS and CDR2 is YFSETQ. Trimming stripped 1 base from V and 1 base from J, with 5 bases between. Scientists isolated CD4+ T cells after a roughly ten-day culture period ended. Cultures received IL-2 medium that replaced half the medium on days 3 and 7. The protocol was immunoSEQ multiplex PCR, while the TCRdb copy is restricted to in-frame clones and leaves out a portion. Of 25,000 to 35,000 clones listed, approximately 70% are singletons. The chain joins TRBV5-1 to TRBJ1-1; D is unresolved. The specimen was CD4+ T cells from PBMCs cultured without peptide, collected before COVID-19 vaccination. This TCR was sampled from a human donor who received a COVID-19 vaccine. This CDR3 is CASSLNENTEAFF. DNA of the CDR3: TGCGCCAGCAGCTTGAATGAGAACACTGAAGCTTTCTTT.